This TCR beta chain is drawn from a study of T cell responses to AZD1222 COVID-19 vaccine. Background on the study: Second-dose recipients at about 4 or about 12 weeks were treated as one pooled group.

The assay was immunoSEQ multiplex PCR, and TCRdb's table has in-frame clones only and misses some. The profile shows tens of thousands of clones, 80% to 90% of them singletons. Concerning this clone itself: Antigen: not known.

CDR1 SGHDT and CDR2 YYEEEE come from the germline V gene. This CDR3 has 15 amino acids. V shed 3 bases and J shed 1 base, with 13 bases lying between them. Notes on the study in general: Two AZD1222 administrations were followed by greater Spike-specific TCR breadth and depth. Along spike, vaccine-associated CD4 TCRs were found throughout, with dominance at 160-218 and 743-854. Sampled repertoires all dated from after the peak T cell response.

This sample comprised peripheral blood, obtained on day 0 of AZD1222 vaccination. This clonotype originated in an adult in good health. The V and J genes are TRBV5-6 and TRBJ1-2; perhaps TRBD1 as D (5 bases). CDR3 coding DNA: TGTGCCAGCAGCTGGGGCGGCGAGAGTAACTATGGCTACACCTTC. It is translated as CASSWGGESNYGYTF.